This TCR beta chain was documented in a study of OX40 agonist ivuxolimab in advanced cancers. Turning to the study itself: It was ivuxolimab, an agonistic anti-OX40 (CD134) antibody, that patients were treated with. Patients were treated with intravenous ivuxolimab, dosed at 0.01 to 10 mg/kg and infused every 2 weeks. Points from the study as a whole: In general, CD8+ T cells held more expanded clones than CD4+ did, on average.

This CDR3 is 13 amino acids long. Trimming at V came to 4 bases and at J to 7 bases, leaving 3 bases not matched to a gene. In germline, CDR1 is LNHDA, CDR2 SQIVND (reference sequence). On this clone: Antigen specificity is unknown.

The cohort excluded patients with autoimmune disease history or systemic immunosuppression. The method was immunoSEQ multiplex PCR; TCRdb's version includes in-frame clones alone and lacks a portion of them. The repertoire has approximately 42,000 clones, 88% of them found once; the top ten carry roughly 18%. The genes are TRBV19 and TRBJ2-1; 8 bases map to TRBD2. The TCR originated in an adult with an advanced solid tumor such as melanoma, head and neck, liver or kidney cancer. The sample consisted of CD4+ or CD8+ T cells sorted from blood, taken in a trial of the OX40 agonist ivuxolimab. The CDR3 DNA is TGTGCCAGTAGTACCGGACTAGCAAATGAGCAGTTCTTC. Translation: CASSTGLANEQFF.